This T cell receptor (beta chain) is from a study of T cells in Graves' hyperthyroidism and ophthalmopathy. At the level of the study: Before treatment of any kind, peripheral blood was taken at initial diagnosis.

TCR beta CDR3 sequences were amplified from RNA transcripts. HTBI primers were the set used in a first-round RT-PCR of the TCR CDR3. TCRdb passed the multiplex PCR reads through MiXCR, listing each CDR3 protein once. This sample carries about 320,000 distinct CDR3 sequences, around a sixth of them seen once, and the ten largest clones take around a third. CDR3 length equals 15 residues. The V and J ends lost 6 bases and 6 bases, in that order; junction bases with no gene match: 10. Germline V CDR1 and CDR2: DFQATT, SNEGSKA (reference sequence). Whole-study findings and limits: Researchers report that a 13 V-J model separated ophthalmopathy from stable hyperthyroidism. The majority of expanded thyroid clonotypes above 0.001 also appeared in blood.

On this clonotype itself: What it binds is not known.

Those with hyperthyroidism were 18 to 65 years old, newly diagnosed, and ill for under 2 months. Sequencing was performed on blood. The clonotype originates from a man aged 30 to 39 with Graves' hyperthyroidism. This chain joins TRBV20-1 and TRBJ2-7; 14 nucleotides agree with TRBD2. Here the CDR3 reads CSAKGLAGVGGEQYF. The CDR3 bases are TGCAGTGCCAAGGGACTAGCGGGAGTCGGGGGCGAGCAGTACTTC.